These T cell receptor beta chains were read from a single sample in a study of read filtering for tumor transcriptome and immune sequencing. TCRdb analysed the reads with MiXCR anew, one entry per CDR3 protein. The table shows approximately 38,000 distinct CDR3 sequences, with approximately 15% occurring only once. Sequences were obtained from a population of CD138-negative cells sorted from bone marrow. The receptors shown here come from a donor at least 40 years old with multiple myeloma. Both conserved end residues are part of each CDR3. D genes are given only for firm matches. Clone size is not always given. Where it is, it says once, few, many or a class for expanded clones.

j_gene | v_gene | d_gene | abundance | CDR3aa | CDR3nt
TRBJ2-7 | TRBV20-1 | TRBD2 | - | CSAHTPSGSSSYEQYF | TGCAGTGCCCACACCCCTAGCGGGAGTAGTTCCTACGAGCAGTACTTC
TRBJ2-7 | TRBV18 | TRBD1 | medium-sized | CASSPPGTGVLYEQYF | TGTGCCAGCTCACCACCCGGGACAGGGGTTCTCTACGAGCAGTACTTC
TRBJ1-4 | TRBV5-1 | TRBD1 | many | CASSPGQGIGNEKLFF | TGCGCCAGCAGCCCCGGACAGGGTATCGGTAATGAAAAACTGTTTTTT
TRBJ2-1 | TRBV7-9 | - | many | CASSFSLSSYNEQFF | TGTGCCAGCAGCTTCTCACTGAGCTCCTACAATGAGCAGTTCTTC
TRBJ2-2 | TRBV20-1 | - | - | CSALGLRGGSNTGELFF | TGCAGTGCTTTGGGACTGCGGGGCGGGTCGAACACCGGGGAGCTGTTTTTT
TRBJ2-2 | TRBV4-3 | - | many | CASSLGGRSTGELFF | TGCGCCAGCAGCCTAGGGGGGAGGAGCACCGGGGAGCTGTTTTTT
TRBJ2-3 | TRBV30 | - | many | CAWSRRGTQADTQYF | TGTGCCTGGTCCCGTCGGGGAACGCAGGCAGATACGCAGTATTTT
TRBJ1-5 | TRBV14 | - | many | CASSRDAPQHF | TGTGCCAGCAGCCGTGACGCGCCCCAGCATTTT
TRBJ2-1 | TRBV6-6 | - | many | CASSSNSNEQFF | TGTGCCAGCAGTTCCAATTCCAATGAGCAGTTCTTC
TRBJ2-1 | TRBV7-9 | - | many | CASSWDHNEQFF | TGTGCCAGCAGCTGGGACCACAATGAGCAGTTCTTC
TRBJ2-3 | TRBV12-3/TRBV12-4 | - | many | CASSTRFGGTDTQYF | TGTGCCAGCAGTACCAGGTTTGGGGGCACAGATACGCAGTATTTT
TRBJ2-3 | TRBV29-1 | - | many | CSVELQRDTQYF | TGCAGCGTTGAGCTTCAACGAGATACGCAGTATTTT
TRBJ2-3 | TRBV27 | - | many | CASWTASTDTQYF | TGTGCCAGCTGGACAGCGAGCACAGATACGCAGTATTTT